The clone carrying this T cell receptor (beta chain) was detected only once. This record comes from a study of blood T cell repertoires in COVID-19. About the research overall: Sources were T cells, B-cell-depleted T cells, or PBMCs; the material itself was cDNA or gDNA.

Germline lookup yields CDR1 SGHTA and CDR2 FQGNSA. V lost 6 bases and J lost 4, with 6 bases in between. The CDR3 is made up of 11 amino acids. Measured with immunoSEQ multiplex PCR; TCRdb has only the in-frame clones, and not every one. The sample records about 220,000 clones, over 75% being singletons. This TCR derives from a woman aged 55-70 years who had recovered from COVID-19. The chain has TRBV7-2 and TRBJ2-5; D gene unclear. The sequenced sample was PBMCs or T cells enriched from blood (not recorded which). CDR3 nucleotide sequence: TGTGCCAGCAGTCCAGGAGAGACCCAGTACTTC. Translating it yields CASSPGETQYF.